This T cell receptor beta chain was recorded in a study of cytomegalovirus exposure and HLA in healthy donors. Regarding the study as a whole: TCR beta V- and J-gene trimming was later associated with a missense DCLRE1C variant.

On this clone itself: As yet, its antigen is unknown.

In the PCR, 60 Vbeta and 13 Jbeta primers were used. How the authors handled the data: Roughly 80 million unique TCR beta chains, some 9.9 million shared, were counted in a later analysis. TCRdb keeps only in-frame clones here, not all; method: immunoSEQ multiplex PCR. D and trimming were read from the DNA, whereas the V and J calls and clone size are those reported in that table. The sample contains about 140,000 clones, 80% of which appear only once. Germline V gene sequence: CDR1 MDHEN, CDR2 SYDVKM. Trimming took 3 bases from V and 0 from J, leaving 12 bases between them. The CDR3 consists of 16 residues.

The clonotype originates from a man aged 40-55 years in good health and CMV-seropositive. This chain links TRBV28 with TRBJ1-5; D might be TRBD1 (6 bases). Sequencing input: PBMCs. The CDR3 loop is CASSFSGDLSNQPQHF. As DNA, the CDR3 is TGTGCCAGCAGTTTCTCAGGGGACCTTAGCAATCAGCCCCAGCATTTT.